A single sample is the source of the 24 T cell receptor beta chains below, sequenced in a study of blood T cells in healthy people across ages. A second PCR of 7 to 11 cycles used a sample-barcoded 5' primer and a J-beta primer mix. TCRdb re-analysed the 5' RACE reads in MiXCR, keeping a single row per CDR3 protein. This sample yields approximately 600,000 distinct CDR3 sequences, of which roughly 58% are seen a single time; 30% to 45% belongs to the top ten. Source material: blood. The source is a man between 60 and 70 years old in good health.

This chain links TRBV2 with TRBJ2-7, with D possibly TRBD2 on 5 matching bases. This CDR3 contains 14 residues. V lost 6 bases to trimming and J lost 7 bases, with 19 bases between them. In germline, CDR1 is SNHLY, CDR2 FYNNEI. CDR3 sequence reads: CASRALAGLGEQYF. CDR3 coding DNA: TGTGCCAGCAGAGCTCTAGCCGGTTTGGGAGAGCAGTACTTC.

The rearrangement joins TRBV5-1 to TRBJ2-7; possible D gene TRBD2, 7 bases. The CDR3 length is 13 residues. Germline CDR1 and CDR2: SGHRS and YFSETQ. V was trimmed by 4 bases and J by 5 bases, leaving 13 bases between them. The DNA for the CDR3 is TGCGCCAGCAGCAGGGGGGGACGAGACGAGCAGTACTTC. It is translated as CASSRGGRDEQYF.

This clonotype showed up just a few times. This chain uses TRBV29-1 with TRBJ2-1; possible D gene TRBD1, 7 bases. V was clipped by 6 bases and J by 8 bases, with 17 bases between them. Germline V gene lookup returns CDR1 SQVTM and CDR2 ANQGSEA. This CDR3 has 13 amino acids. The DNA of the CDR3 is TGCAGCGTCGGAGGGGGACAGATCGATGAGCAGTTCTTC. Amino acids: CSVGGGQIDEQFF.

CDR3 region: CASSCWVLYGYTF. As DNA, the CDR3 is TGTGCCAGCAGTTGTTGGGTCCTCTATGGCTACACCTTC. The chain joins TRBV28 to TRBJ1-2; no definite D call. CDR3 size: 13 residues. Germline V gene sequence: CDR1 MDHEN, CDR2 SYDVKM. V was cut by 4 bases and J by 4 bases, with 10 bases left in between.

V is TRBV18 and J is TRBJ2-3; D might be TRBD1 or TRBD2, each matching 6 bases. The germline V gene has CDR1 KGHSH and CDR2 LQKENI. Trimming took off 2 bases at V and 5 bases at J, with 11 bases between the two ends. The CDR3 runs to 14 residues. This CDR3 reads CASSPRGAIDTQYF. The CDR3 region has the DNA TGTGCCAGCTCACCAAGGGGGGCCATAGATACGCAGTATTTT.

This sequence joins TRBV20-1 and TRBJ2-1; 8 nucleotides match TRBD2. Germline V gene data show CDR1 as DFQATT and CDR2 as SNEGSKA (reference sequence). The J segment lost 9 bases and the V segment lost 6 bases, leaving 4 bases of the junction unmatched. The CDR3 spans 11 residues. CDR3 sequence reads: CSATGTSEQFF. CDR3 DNA sequence: TGCAGTGCGACCGGGACTAGTGAGCAGTTCTTC.

This clonotype was seen only a few times. The chain joins TRBV21-1 to TRBJ1-5; TRBD1, the D gene given by the table, was not confirmed from the DNA. TRBV21-1 is flagged as a pseudogene. The CDR3 runs to 16 residues. CDR3 region: CASSNPAGWGNQPQHF. CDR3 in DNA: TGTGCCAGCAGCAACCCCGCAGGGTGGGGCAATCAGCCCCAGCATTTT.

This clonotype was counted between two and nine times. This rearrangement joins TRBV12-3 or TRBV12-4 to TRBJ1-5; a weak D match, TRBD1 (6 bases). V dropped 5 bases and J dropped 0 bases, with 11 bases sitting between them. The CDR3 runs 15 residues. The CDR3 DNA follows: TGTGCCAGCAGTCCACAGGGCAATAGCAATCAGCCCCAGCATTTT. Translation gives CASSPQGNSNQPQHF.

This clonotype has just a few counts. This rearrangement joins TRBV6-6 to TRBJ2-5; D ambiguous. The DNA matches TRBJ2-7 better at its end, which makes the J call doubtful. Germline loops: CDR1 MNHNY, CDR2 SVGAGI (reference sequence). This CDR3 has 12 residues. CDR3 sequence reads: CASSPVTYEQYF. In nucleotides, the CDR3 is TGTGCCAGCAGTCCAGTAACCTACGAGCAGTACTTC.

The J gene is TRBJ2-1, the V gene TRBV20-1; weak D call: TRBD1 (5 bases). Trimming shortened V by 5 bases and J by 0 bases, and 14 bases separated the two germline ends. The CDR3 totals 15 residues. The germline V gene encodes CDR1 DFQATT and CDR2 SNEGSKA (reference sequence). CDR3 DNA: TGCAGTGCTCCAGACAGCCTGAGCTCCTACAATGAGCAGTTCTTC. Its translation: CSAPDSLSSYNEQFF.

This clonotype has more than one count but fewer than ten. The V and J genes are TRBV6-6 and TRBJ2-7; 8 bases match TRBD2. The CDR3 spans 16 residues. V was clipped by 4 bases and J by 5 bases; unmatched bases: 13. Germline V lookup: CDR1 MNHNY, CDR2 SVGAGI (reference sequence). CDR3 protein: CASSSTSGLEGHEQYF. CDR3 DNA: TGTGCCAGCAGTTCGACCTCGGGACTAGAGGGGCACGAGCAGTACTTC.

The chain has TRBV3-1 and TRBJ2-1; 11 positions match TRBD2. Trimming at V came to 6 bases and at J to 6 bases, leaving 13 bases not matched to a gene. Germline V gives CDR1 LGHDT, CDR2 YNNKEL (reference sequence). The CDR3 has 17 amino acids. CDR3 nucleotide sequence: TGTGCCAGCAGTCAGGTTAGCGGGGGGGCTTTCGGCAATGAGCAGTTCTTC. Translating it yields CASSQVSGGAFGNEQFF.

This clonotype was recorded a few times. The chain uses TRBV10-2 and TRBJ2-1, with D maybe TRBD1 (5 bases). In germline, CDR1 is WSHSY, CDR2 SAAADI. Deletions cut 3 bases from V and 1 base from J, with 19 bases between. CDR3 size: 18 residues. The CDR3, as DNA: TGCGCCAGCAGTGACCCCAGGGTACCCGTTGGGTCCTACAATGAGCAGTTCTTC. Residues: CASSDPRVPVGSYNEQFF.

The genes are TRBV5-1 and TRBJ1-4; perhaps TRBD1 as D (5 bases). This CDR3 has 14 residues. Trimming removed 3 bases from V and 7 bases from J, with 13 bases in between. Germline V gives CDR1 SGHRS, CDR2 YFSETQ. The CDR3 bases are TGCGCCAGCAGCTGGACACCGGGTGGTGAAAAACTGTTTTTT. Protein: CASSWTPGGEKLFF.

V usage is TRBV6-5 and J usage is TRBJ2-7, with 7 bases lining up with TRBD1. The CDR3 is 13 amino acids. CDR1 and CDR2 (germline): MNHEY, SVGAGI. The V segment lost 5 bases and the J segment 1 base; nucleotides outside the gene matches: 2. The CDR3 nucleotides are TGTGCCAGCAGTGACAGGGCATCCTACGAGCAGTACTTC. It yields the protein CASSDRASYEQYF.

This clonotype was counted a few times. CDR3 amino acids: CASSLESADNEQFF. CDR3 coding DNA: TGCGCCAGCAGCTTGGAATCGGCGGACAATGAGCAGTTCTTC. The chain is built from TRBV5-1 and TRBJ2-1; D ambiguous. The germline V gene encodes CDR1 SGHRS and CDR2 YFSETQ. The CDR3 is made up of 14 amino acids. V dropped 0 bases and J dropped 5 bases, with 9 bases sitting between them. The full variable domain, with the rest looked up from reference TRBV5-1 and TRBJ2-1, is KAGVTQTPRYLIKTRGQQVTLSCSPISGHRSVSWYQQTPGQGLQFLFEYFSETQRNKGNFPGRFSGRQFSNSRSEMNVSTLELGDSALYLCASSLESADNEQFFGPGTRLTVL.

This chain joins TRBV29-1 and TRBJ1-2; tentatively, D is TRBD1 (5 bases). Per the germline V gene, CDR1 is SQVTM and CDR2 is ANQGSEA. Trimming left V 6 bases short and J 1 base short, with 12 bases between. This CDR3 region has 13 residues. CDR3 sequence: CSVSGGGNYGYTF. As DNA, the CDR3 is TGCAGCGTCAGCGGGGGGGGTAACTATGGCTACACCTTC.

The rearrangement uses TRBV2 and TRBJ2-7, with D possibly TRBD2 on 5 matching bases. Matching the DNA end better, TRBJ2-5 makes the J call doubtful. CDR3 length: 15 amino acids. Germline lookup yields CDR1 SNHLY and CDR2 FYNNEI. CDR3 loop: CASSSDFSMRETQYF. The CDR3 coding sequence is TGTGCCAGCAGTTCGGACTTCTCCATGAGAGAGACCCAGTACTTC.

This clonotype appeared a few times. This chain joins TRBV29-1 and TRBJ2-1, with TRBD2 matching over 8 bases. J lost 2 bases, V lost 2 bases, and 5 bases had no gene match. Germline V gene lookup returns CDR1 SQVTM and CDR2 ANQGSEA. The CDR3 consists of 15 residues. CDR3 sequence (DNA): TGCAGCGTTGAATACCGGGGGGGCCCCTACAATGAGCAGTTCTTC. The encoded protein is CSVEYRGGPYNEQFF.

V and J are TRBV18 and TRBJ1-2; no reliable D call. CDR3 size: 16 residues. The V and J ends lost 3 bases and 3 bases respectively, with 17 bases between them. Germline values: CDR1 KGHSH, CDR2 LQKENI. The CDR3 here is CASSPGNLFVDYGYTF. In nucleotides, the CDR3 is TGTGCCAGCTCACCGGGCAATTTGTTCGTGGACTATGGCTACACCTTC.

CDR3 in DNA: TGCAGCGTTGGGGACAGGGGGCAGACAGATACGCAGTATTTT. Protein: CSVGDRGQTDTQYF. The chain carries TRBV29-1 and TRBJ2-3, with 12 bases fitting TRBD1. The CDR3 loop spans 14 amino acids. Trimming at V came to 4 bases and at J to 3 bases, leaving 2 bases not matched to a gene. Germline V gene data show CDR1 as SQVTM and CDR2 as ANQGSEA.

CDR3 in DNA: TGCAGTGCTAGAGAAATGGCTAGCGGGGGGGATAAGCAGTACTTC. This gives the protein CSAREMASGGDKQYF. The chain employs TRBV20-1 and TRBJ2-5, with TRBD2 matching 12 bases. The germline CDR1 and CDR2 sequences are DFQATT and SNEGSKA (reference sequence). J was trimmed by 11 bases and V by 0 bases; bases with no gene match: 10. The CDR3 sequence is 15 residues long.

The chain uses TRBV20-1 and TRBJ2-1; 9 bases match TRBD2. In germline, CDR1 is DFQATT, CDR2 SNEGSKA (reference sequence). J was trimmed by 7 bases and V by 5 bases; bases with no gene match: 15. This CDR3 region has 16 residues. In nucleotides, the CDR3 is TGCAGTGCTTATCCGCACGAGCGGGGGGCTCTAAATGAGCAGTTCTTC. Translated, it gives CSAYPHERGALNEQFF.

The chain is built from TRBV5-1 and TRBJ2-1; 7 nucleotides align to TRBD2. The CDR3 spans 14 residues. CDR1 and CDR2 (germline): SGHRS, YFSETQ. Germline trimming cut 0 bases from V and 9 bases from J; bases unmatched to any gene: 6. This CDR3 reads CASSLGRERGEQFF. The CDR3 DNA reads as TGCGCCAGCAGCTTGGGACGTGAGCGGGGTGAGCAGTTCTTC.